The entry below describes one T cell receptor beta chain. Its antigen is currently unknown. V dropped 1 base and J dropped 4; count of bases not matched to a gene: 14. The CDR3 has 18 amino acids. The germline V gene has CDR1 SGHRS and CDR2 YFSETQ. Produced via immunoSEQ multiplex PCR; TCRdb's table is partial and in-frame only. The profile shows more than 95,000 clones, around 80% of them singletons. The data were taken from a study of T cell clones after liver transplantation. Overall study: Post-transplant blood was tracked for graft-donor-reactive T cell clones identified in a pre-transplant mixed lymphocyte reaction. Study-level results: Post-transplant time points were not standardized, so conclusions are preliminary.

The source is a human patient who received a liver transplant. Some T cells may have come from the graft donor. The source was CD4+ T cells from blood, collected approximately 4 years after liver transplant. The chain has TRBV5-1 and TRBJ1-1; 9 nucleotides line up with TRBD1. The DNA of the CDR3 is TGCGCCAGCAGCTTGAAATACCCCGGGACAGGGATGGGCACTGAAGCTTTCTTT. This gives the protein CASSLKYPGTGMGTEAFF.